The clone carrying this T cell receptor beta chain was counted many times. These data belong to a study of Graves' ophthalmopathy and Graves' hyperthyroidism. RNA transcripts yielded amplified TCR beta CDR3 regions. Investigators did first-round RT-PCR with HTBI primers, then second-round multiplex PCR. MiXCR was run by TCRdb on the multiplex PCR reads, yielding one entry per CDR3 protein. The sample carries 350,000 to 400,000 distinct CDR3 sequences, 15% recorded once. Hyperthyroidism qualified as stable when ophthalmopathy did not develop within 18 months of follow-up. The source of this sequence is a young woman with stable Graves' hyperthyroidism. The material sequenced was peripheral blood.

The CDR3 DNA sequence: TGTGCCACCAGTGATACCACGAACTATGGCTACACCTTC. Protein: CATSDTTNYGYTF. The chain links TRBV24-1 to TRBJ1-2; D unresolved. From germline, CDR1 is KGHDR and CDR2 SFDVKD. V lost 3 bases and J 2 bases, leaving 6 bases between the germline ends. CDR3 length: 13 residues.